A selection of T cell receptor beta chains follows, all from one sample in a study of cytomegalovirus exposure and HLA in healthy donors. Using immunoSEQ multiplex PCR, the repertoire was profiled, and TCRdb retains in-frame clones only, with some absent. Of 150,000 to 200,000 clones in the sample, roughly 80% were seen once. The material sequenced was PBMCs. These receptors were obtained from a woman aged 40-49 years in good health and CMV-seropositive. Each CDR3 is given with its conserved first and last residue. D genes are given only for firm matches. Clone sizes are given selectively: once, few, many, or a class where the clone is expanded.

>TRBJ2-4|once|.|TRBV28
CASSPPSADRRKIAKNIQYF
TGTGCCAGCAGTCCCCCTTCCGCAGACAGGCGGAAGATTGCCAAAAACATTCAGTACTTC
>TRBJ1-5|.|.|TRBV28
CASSLLYLWGRTSNQPQHF
TGTGCCAGCAGTTTATTGTATCTGTGGGGCAGGACGAGCAATCAGCCCCAGCATTTT
>TRBJ1-2|once|.|TRBV30
CAWSVRLSANYGYTF
TGTGCCTGGAGTGTACGACTTTCTGCTAACTATGGCTACACCTTC
>TRBJ2-3|.|.|TRBV29-1
CSVPGQVGGSDTQYF
TGCAGCGTTCCGGGACAGGTCGGGGGGTCAGATACGCAGTATTTT
>TRBJ1-2|few|.|TRBV6-5
CASSTTVLGGYTF
TGTGCCAGCAGTACGACAGTTCTTGGGGGCTACACCTTC
>TRBJ2-7|.|TRBD2|TRBV2
CASRSGLAGYEQYF
TGTGCCAGCAGATCGGGACTAGCGGGGTACGAGCAGTACTTC
>TRBJ2-1|.|.|TRBV28
CASSFRGSNEQFF
TGTGCCAGCAGTTTTAGGGGATCCAATGAGCAGTTCTTC
>TRBJ2-2|.|TRBD2|TRBV28
CASSPRGGSGTNTGELFF
TGTGCCAGCAGTCCCCGCGGGGGTAGCGGGACGAACACCGGGGAGCTGTTTTTT
>TRBJ2-5|few|.|TRBV6-5
CASSYLRIGETQYF
TGTGCCAGCAGTTACCTGCGGATAGGAGAGACCCAGTACTTC
>TRBJ1-1|.|TRBD1|TRBV6-6
CASSYDRDVGTEAFF
TGTGCCAGCAGTTACGACAGGGATGTAGGCACTGAAGCTTTCTTT
>TRBJ2-2|.|.|TRBV25-1
CASSDVRGTGELFF
TGTGCCAGCAGTGATGTCAGGGGCACCGGGGAGCTGTTTTTT
>TRBJ2-1|few|TRBD2|TRBV19
CASSIDPPGLAGRSSYNEQFF
TGTGCCAGTAGTATAGATCCCCCAGGGCTAGCGGGGCGGAGCTCCTACAATGAGCAGTTCTTC
>TRBJ1-1|.|TRBD1|TRBV19
CASSNPDRGRGSTEAFF
TGTGCCAGTAGCAACCCGGACAGGGGGCGCGGGAGCACTGAAGCTTTCTTT
>TRBJ1-4|.|TRBD1|TRBV30
CAWTQGGNEKLFF
TGTGCCTGGACACAGGGGGGGAATGAAAAACTGTTTTTT
>TRBJ1-1|.|.|TRBV18
CASSSLGQKHTEAFF
TGTGCCAGCTCATCTCTCGGACAGAAACACACTGAAGCTTTCTTT
>TRBJ2-2|.|TRBD2|TRBV5-4
CASSPSPRTSGSTGELFF
TGTGCCAGCAGCCCCTCACCTCGGACTAGCGGGAGTACCGGGGAGCTGTTTTTT